The 16 T cell receptor beta chains listed next were all sequenced from one sample in a study of T cells after yellow fever vaccination (dated by TCRdb to between 2018 and 2021). The library was produced with 5' RACE. Instrument on record: Illumina NovaSeq 6000. TCRdb itself trimmed the public reads at Q25 with fastp, ran MiXCR and retained productive beta chains. Under each unique CDR3 protein, matching rows form one entry showing the most common genes and DNA. The sample table records some 340,000 distinct CDR3 sequences; roughly 4% of these occur just once. 20% to 25% of the sample rests with the top ten. The treatment or condition tag for this specimen amounts to: live attenuated yellow fever vaccine strain. The sample consisted of PBMCs, taken 5 days after the yellow fever booster vaccination. Receptors were obtained from a man younger than 35 who received the YFV17D yellow fever vaccine.

The sample holds many counts of this clonotype. The V call is TRBV12-3 or TRBV12-4, the J call TRBJ2-7; 8 bases map to TRBD2. V shed 7 bases, J shed 7 bases, and the junction held 12 bases outside the gene matches. This CDR3 contains 14 residues. CDR3 DNA sequence: TGTGCCAGCACCCTTGGACTAGCCTGGGGTGAGCAGTACTTC. It codes for CASTLGLAWGEQYF.

This clonotype appeared a few times. The chain recombines TRBV6-5 with TRBJ2-5, with 7 bases aligning to TRBD2. The V gene end was trimmed by 6 bases and the J gene end by 4 bases; junction bases not matched to a gene: 8. Germline V gene data show CDR1 as MNHEY and CDR2 as SVGAGI. This CDR3 spans 14 amino acids. The CDR3: CASRQPGLRETQYF. The CDR3 DNA is TGTGCCAGCAGACAACCGGGACTACGAGAGACCCAGTACTTC.

The chain is built from TRBV11-2 and TRBJ2-3; D gene ambiguous. V shed 1 base and J shed 4 bases, with 6 bases lying between them. The CDR3 is 13 residues long. The germline V gene encodes CDR1 SGHAT and CDR2 FQNNGV. CDR3 in amino acids: CASSLAIPDTQYF. In nucleotides, the CDR3 is TGTGCCAGCAGCTTAGCTATCCCAGATACGCAGTATTTT.

The sample holds many counts of this clonotype. V gene TRBV10-3 combines with J gene TRBJ2-4, with D possibly TRBD2 on 5 matching bases. With 0 bases removed from V and 9 bases from J, the gap between germline ends came to 12 bases. From germline, CDR1 is ENHRY and CDR2 SYGVKD. The CDR3 has 14 residues. DNA of the CDR3: TGTGCCATCAGTGAGTCGCTGAGGGCTGGCATTCAGTACTTC. Residues: CAISESLRAGIQYF.

This clonotype was seen a few times. The chain employs TRBV5-1 and TRBJ1-4; D gene uncertain. V lost 4 bases, J lost 8 bases, and 12 bases lay in between. The CDR3 runs 13 residues. Germline loops: CDR1 SGHRS, CDR2 YFSETQ. CDR3 loop: CASSDDTMEKLFF. The CDR3 DNA follows: TGCGCCAGCAGCGACGACACAATGGAAAAACTGTTTTTT.

This chain links TRBV10-3 with TRBJ1-2; D not certain. The CDR3 extends over 14 amino acids. The V and J ends lost 10 bases and 0 bases respectively, with 15 bases between them. CDR1 and CDR2 from the germline V gene are ENHRY and SYGVKD. CDR3 bases: TGTGCCAGCAGCGGACTGAACTCTAACTATGGCTACACCTTC. Protein product: CASSGLNSNYGYTF.

This clonotype showed up many times. This sequence joins TRBV20-1 and TRBJ1-5; D is uncertain. CDR1 and CDR2 (germline): DFQATT, SNEGSKA (reference sequence). This CDR3 is 13 amino acids long. The germline V and J ends were trimmed by 1 base and 6 bases, with 10 bases remaining between them. In DNA form, the CDR3 reads TGCAGTGCTAGAGCCGGGCAGGCTCAGCCCCAGCATTTT. This codes for CSARAGQAQPQHF.

This chain's CDR3 is CSVHLGAGSNIQYF. As DNA, the CDR3 is TGCAGCGTCCATTTGGGGGCAGGGAGTAACATTCAGTACTTC. V gene TRBV29-1 combines with J gene TRBJ2-4; the D gene is possibly TRBD1 (6 bases). CDR3 length: 14 amino acids. Germline V gene data show CDR1 as SQVTM and CDR2 as ANQGSEA. Between the trimmed V and J ends, which lost 6 bases and 7 bases, there was a span of 19 bases.

The V call is TRBV12-3 or TRBV12-4, the J call TRBJ2-3; 7 nucleotides match TRBD2. V lost 5 bases, J lost 5 bases, and 4 bases stayed unmatched. This CDR3 is built from 13 residues. The CDR3 protein is CASSQRGGDTQYF. For the CDR3, the DNA is TGTGCCAGCAGTCAGCGGGGTGGAGATACGCAGTATTTT.

This clonotype came up many times. The chain recombines TRBV5-1 with TRBJ1-4; D may be TRBD1 (5 bases). Trimming stripped 4 bases from V and 3 bases from J, with 10 bases between. The CDR3 runs 14 residues. Germline CDR1 SGHRS, CDR2 YFSETQ. The DNA of the CDR3 is TGCGCCAGCAGCCCAGGGAGGGCTAATGAAAAACTGTTTTTT. Residues: CASSPGRANEKLFF.

This clonotype was observed a few times. The gene calls are TRBV7-8 and TRBJ2-3, with 9 bases that match TRBD2. V gave up 1 base and J gave up 3 bases; unmatched junction bases: 8. The CDR3 is 17 amino acids. Germline V gives CDR1 SGHVS, CDR2 FQNEAQ. CDR3 region: CASSLGAASGATDTQYF. In DNA, the CDR3 is TGTGCCAGCAGCTTAGGGGCGGCTAGCGGGGCGACAGATACGCAGTATTTT.

This clonotype has a handful of counts. Mismatch with germline at one junction end may stem from a read error. This sequence joins TRBV7-7 and TRBJ2-1; the match to TRBD1 covers 7 bases. Per germline, CDR1 SSHAT and CDR2 FNYEAQ (reference sequence). The CDR3 length is 16 residues. The CDR3: CASSLGAGGSYNEQFF. The CDR3 region has the DNA TGTGCTAGCAGCTTAGGGGCAGGGGGAAGCTACAATGAGCAGTTCTTC.

This clonotype appeared many times. The J gene is TRBJ1-2, the V gene TRBV15; no clear D. Per the germline V gene, CDR1 is LNHNV and CDR2 is YYDKDF (reference sequence). The V end was cut by 4 bases, the J end by 3 bases, with 15 bases between. The CDR3 contains 15 residues. The CDR3 DNA reads as TGTGCCACCAGCATTAGGACCGTATATGACTATGGCTACACCTTC. Amino acid sequence: CATSIRTVYDYGYTF.

The chain recombines TRBV20-1 with TRBJ2-7; TRBD1 matches at 7 bases. The ends lost 3 bases at V and 6 bases at J; junction bases unmatched: 11. CDR3 length: 14 residues. CDR1 is DFQATT and CDR2 is SNEGSKA in the germline V gene (reference sequence). The CDR3: CSARSDRVESEQYV. The CDR3 DNA follows: TGCAGTGCTAGGAGCGACAGGGTCGAGAGCGAGCAGTACGTC.

This clonotype was seen a handful of times. The J gene is TRBJ1-6, the V gene TRBV12-3 or TRBV12-4; maybe TRBD1 (6 bases). V gave up 3 bases and J gave up 7 bases, with 13 bases separating them. The CDR3 runs to 15 residues. This CDR3 is CASSFLQGGNSPLHF. In nucleotides, the CDR3 is TGTGCCAGCAGTTTCCTACAGGGTGGGAATTCACCCCTCCACTTT.

This clonotype was observed many times. This chain uses TRBV5-1 with TRBJ1-1, with D possibly TRBD1 on 6 matching bases. The ends were cut back, 3 bases at V and 0 bases at J, with 15 bases in the middle. The CDR3 spans 16 residues. Germline values: CDR1 SGHRS, CDR2 YFSETQ. The CDR3: CASSSPQGPMNTEAFF. Written as DNA, the CDR3 is TGCGCCAGCAGCTCGCCACAGGGACCGATGAACACTGAAGCTTTCTTT.